The TCR beta chain described here comes from a study of T cell responses to AZD1222 COVID-19 vaccine. Looked up from germline, CDR1 is SGHTA and CDR2 is FQGTGA. V was cut by 2 bases and J by 0 bases, with 12 bases left in between. The CDR3 spans 16 residues. Generated by immunoSEQ multiplex PCR, the TCRdb table keeps only in-frame clones and is missing some. The sample has about 97,000 clones, roughly 84% seen once; the top ten hold 1.4%. The clonotype was recovered from an adult in good health. The rearrangement joins TRBV7-3 to TRBJ2-3; D not resolved. This sample comprised peripheral blood, obtained on day 0 of AZD1222 vaccination. Here the CDR3 DNA reads TGTGCCAGCAGCTTAGGTCAGGTCTCTAGCACAGATACGCAGTATTTT. It is translated as CASSLGQVSSTDTQYF.